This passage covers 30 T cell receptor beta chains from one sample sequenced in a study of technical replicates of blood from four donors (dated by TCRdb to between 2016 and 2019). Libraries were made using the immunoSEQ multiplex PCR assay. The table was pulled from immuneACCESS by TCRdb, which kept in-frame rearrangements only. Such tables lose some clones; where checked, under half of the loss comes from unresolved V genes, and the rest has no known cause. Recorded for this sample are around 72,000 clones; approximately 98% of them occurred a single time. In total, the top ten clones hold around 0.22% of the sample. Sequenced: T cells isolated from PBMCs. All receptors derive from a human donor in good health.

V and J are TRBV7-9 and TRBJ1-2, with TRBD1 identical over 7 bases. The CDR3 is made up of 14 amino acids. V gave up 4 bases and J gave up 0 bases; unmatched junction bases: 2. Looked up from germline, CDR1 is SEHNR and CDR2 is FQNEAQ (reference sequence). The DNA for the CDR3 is TGTGCCAGCAGCTCAGGACAGGCTAACTATGGCTACACCTTC. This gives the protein CASSSGQANYGYTF.

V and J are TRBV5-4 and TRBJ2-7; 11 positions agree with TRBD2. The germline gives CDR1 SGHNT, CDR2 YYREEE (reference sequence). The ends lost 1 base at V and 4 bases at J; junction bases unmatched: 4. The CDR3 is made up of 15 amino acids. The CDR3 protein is CASSLLLAGAYEQYF. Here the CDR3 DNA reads TGTGCCAGCAGCTTGTTACTAGCGGGGGCTTACGAGCAGTACTTC.

The CDR3 bases are TGTGCCAGCAGCTCCCTTGGGAAAGGCCCTACGGGAGGGGACGGGGAGCTGTTTTTT. Translated, it gives CASSSLGKGPTGGDGELFF. The gene calls are TRBV7-8 and TRBJ2-2; 8 bases fit TRBD2. Germline V lookup: CDR1 SGHVS, CDR2 FQNEAQ. The junction had 20 bases not matched to a gene; V was cut back by 4 bases and J by 7 bases. The CDR3 runs to 19 residues.

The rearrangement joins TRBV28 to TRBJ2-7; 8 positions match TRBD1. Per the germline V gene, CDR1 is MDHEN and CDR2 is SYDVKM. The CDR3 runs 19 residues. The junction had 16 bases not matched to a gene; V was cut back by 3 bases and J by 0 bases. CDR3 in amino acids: CASSLWTGRGLPLSYEQYF. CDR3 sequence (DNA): TGTGCCAGCAGTTTGTGGACCGGCAGGGGGCTTCCCCTCTCCTACGAGCAGTACTTC.

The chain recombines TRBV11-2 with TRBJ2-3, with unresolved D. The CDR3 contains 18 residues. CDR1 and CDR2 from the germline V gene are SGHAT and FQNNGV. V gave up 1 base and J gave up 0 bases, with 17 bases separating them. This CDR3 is CASSLGPGAAISTDTQYF. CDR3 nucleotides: TGTGCCAGCAGCTTAGGGCCCGGTGCAGCGATTAGCACAGATACGCAGTATTTT.

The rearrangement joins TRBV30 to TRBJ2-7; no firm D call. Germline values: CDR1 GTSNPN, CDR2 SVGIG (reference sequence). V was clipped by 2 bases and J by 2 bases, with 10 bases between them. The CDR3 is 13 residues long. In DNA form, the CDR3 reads TGTGCCTGGAGTTATGGCGGAACCTACGAGCAGTACTTC. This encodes CAWSYGGTYEQYF.

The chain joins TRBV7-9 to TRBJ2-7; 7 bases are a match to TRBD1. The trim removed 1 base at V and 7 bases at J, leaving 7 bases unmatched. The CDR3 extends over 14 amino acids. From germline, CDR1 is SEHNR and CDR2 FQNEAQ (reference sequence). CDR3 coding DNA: TGTGCCAGCAGCTTAGTATTAAGGGGGCAAGAGCAGTACTTC. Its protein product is CASSLVLRGQEQYF.

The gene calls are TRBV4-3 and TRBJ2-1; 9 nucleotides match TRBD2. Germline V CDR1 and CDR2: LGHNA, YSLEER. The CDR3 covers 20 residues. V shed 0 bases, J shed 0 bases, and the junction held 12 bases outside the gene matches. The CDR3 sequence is CASSQDVQTSGYSSYNEQFF. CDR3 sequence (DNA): TGCGCCAGCAGCCAAGATGTCCAGACTAGCGGTTATAGCTCCTACAATGAGCAGTTCTTC.

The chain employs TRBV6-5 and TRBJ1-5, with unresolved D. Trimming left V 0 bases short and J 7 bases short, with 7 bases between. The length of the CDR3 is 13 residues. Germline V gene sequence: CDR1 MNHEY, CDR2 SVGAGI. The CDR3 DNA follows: TGTGCCAGCAGTTACTCGATCGGGCAGCCCCAGCATTTT. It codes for CASSYSIGQPQHF.

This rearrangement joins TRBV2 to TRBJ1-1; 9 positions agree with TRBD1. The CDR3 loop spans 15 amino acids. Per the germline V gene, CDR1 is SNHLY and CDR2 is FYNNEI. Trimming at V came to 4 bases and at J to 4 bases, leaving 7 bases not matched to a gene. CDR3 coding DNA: TGTGCCAGCAGTGTCGGGACAGGGAAGACCACTGAAGCTTTCTTT. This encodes CASSVGTGKTTEAFF.

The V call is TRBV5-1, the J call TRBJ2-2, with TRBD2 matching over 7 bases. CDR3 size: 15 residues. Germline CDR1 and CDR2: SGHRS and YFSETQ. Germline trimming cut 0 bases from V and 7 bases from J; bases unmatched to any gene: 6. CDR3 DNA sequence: TGCGCCAGCAGCTTGGAGGCGGGAGAAAACGGGGAGCTGTTTTTT. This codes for CASSLEAGENGELFF.

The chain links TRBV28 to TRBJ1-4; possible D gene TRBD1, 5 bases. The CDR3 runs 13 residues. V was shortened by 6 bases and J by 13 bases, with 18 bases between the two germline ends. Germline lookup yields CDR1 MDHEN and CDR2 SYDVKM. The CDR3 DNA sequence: TGTGCCAGCAGCACCCCCCAGGCCGACAGACTGTTTTTT. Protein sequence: CASSTPQADRLFF.

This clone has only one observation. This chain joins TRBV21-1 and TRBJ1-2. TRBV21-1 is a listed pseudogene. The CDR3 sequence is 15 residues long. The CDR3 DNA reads TGTGCCAGCAGCAAAGGCAAGGGGAGGATAGATGGCTACACCTTC. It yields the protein CASSKGKGRIDGYTF.

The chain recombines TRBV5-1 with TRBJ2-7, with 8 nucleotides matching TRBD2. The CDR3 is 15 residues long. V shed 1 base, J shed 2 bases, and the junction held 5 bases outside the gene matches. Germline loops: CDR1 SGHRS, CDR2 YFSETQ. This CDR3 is CASSLTAGGPYEQYF. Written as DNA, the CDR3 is TGCGCCAGCAGCTTGACCGCGGGGGGCCCCTACGAGCAGTACTTC.

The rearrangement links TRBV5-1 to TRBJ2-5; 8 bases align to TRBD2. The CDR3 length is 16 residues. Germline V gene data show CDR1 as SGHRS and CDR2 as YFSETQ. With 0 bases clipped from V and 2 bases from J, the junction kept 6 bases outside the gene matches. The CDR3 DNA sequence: TGCGCCAGCAGCTTGGTAGCGTCTAGCGGGCAAGAGACCCAGTACTTC. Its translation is CASSLVASSGQETQYF. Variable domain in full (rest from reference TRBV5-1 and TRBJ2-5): KAGVTQTPRYLIKTRGQQVTLSCSPISGHRSVSWYQQTPGQGLQFLFEYFSETQRNKGNFPGRFSGRQFSNSRSEMNVSTLELGDSALYLCASSLVASSGQETQYFGPGTRLLVL.

In nucleotides, the CDR3 is TGTGCCAGCAGCGTAGTAACAGATACGCAGTATTTT. Translation gives CASSVVTDTQYF. V is TRBV9 and J is TRBJ2-3; D is unclear. Trimming removed 0 bases from V and 3 bases from J, with 2 bases in between. The CDR3 contains 12 residues. Looked up from germline, CDR1 is SGDLS and CDR2 is YYNGEE.

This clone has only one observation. The chain's CDR3 is CASSEGRTYEQYF. The DNA of the CDR3 is TGTGCCAGCAGTGAAGGCAGAACCTACGAGCAGTACTTC. The J gene is TRBJ2-7, the V gene TRBV6-1; D not certain. V lost 1 base to trimming and J lost 2 bases, with 6 bases between them. The CDR3 is 13 residues long. The germline V gene encodes CDR1 MNHNS and CDR2 SASEGT.

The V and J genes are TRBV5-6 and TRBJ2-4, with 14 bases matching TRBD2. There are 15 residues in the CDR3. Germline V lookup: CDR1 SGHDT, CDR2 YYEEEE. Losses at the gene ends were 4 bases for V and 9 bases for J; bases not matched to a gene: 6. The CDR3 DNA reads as TGTGCCAGCAGCGAGGGGACTAGCGGGAGAGGCATTCAGTACTTC. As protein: CASSEGTSGRGIQYF.

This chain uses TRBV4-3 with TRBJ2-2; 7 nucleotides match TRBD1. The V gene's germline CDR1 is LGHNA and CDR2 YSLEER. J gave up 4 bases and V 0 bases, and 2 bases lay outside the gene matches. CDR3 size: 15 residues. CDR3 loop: CASSQETGSTGELFF. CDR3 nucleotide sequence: TGCGCCAGCAGCCAAGAGACAGGGAGCACCGGGGAGCTGTTTTTT.

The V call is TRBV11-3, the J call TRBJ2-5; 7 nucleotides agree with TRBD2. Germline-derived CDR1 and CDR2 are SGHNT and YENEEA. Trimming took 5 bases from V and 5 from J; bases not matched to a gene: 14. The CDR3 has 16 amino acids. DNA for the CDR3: TGTGCCAGCAGCCTAGCTTGGGGCGCCGGGGGGGAGACCCAGTACTTC. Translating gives CASSLAWGAGGETQYF.

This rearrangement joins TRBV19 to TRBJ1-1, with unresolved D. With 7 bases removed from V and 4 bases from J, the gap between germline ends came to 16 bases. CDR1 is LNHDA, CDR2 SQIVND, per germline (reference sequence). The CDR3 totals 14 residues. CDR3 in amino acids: CASNRYRGTTEAFF. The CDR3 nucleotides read TGTGCCAGTAATAGATACCGGGGTACCACTGAAGCTTTCTTT.

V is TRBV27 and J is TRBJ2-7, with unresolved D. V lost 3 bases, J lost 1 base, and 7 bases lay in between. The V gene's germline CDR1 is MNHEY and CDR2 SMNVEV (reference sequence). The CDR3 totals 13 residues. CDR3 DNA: TGTGCCAGCAGTTTGCAGGTTTCCTACGAGCAGTACTTC. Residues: CASSLQVSYEQYF.

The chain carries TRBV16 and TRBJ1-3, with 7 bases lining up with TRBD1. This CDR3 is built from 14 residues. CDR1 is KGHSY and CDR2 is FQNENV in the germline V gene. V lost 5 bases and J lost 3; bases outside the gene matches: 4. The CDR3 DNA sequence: TGTGCCAGCAGCTGGGACAGAGTTGGAAACACCATATATTTT. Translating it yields CASSWDRVGNTIYF. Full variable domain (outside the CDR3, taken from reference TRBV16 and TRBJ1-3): GEEVAQTPKHLVRGEGQKAKLYCAPIKGHSYVFWYQQVLKNEFKFLISFQNENVFDETGMPKERFSAKCLPNSPCSLEIQATKLEDSAVYFCASSWDRVGNTIYFGEGSWLTVV.

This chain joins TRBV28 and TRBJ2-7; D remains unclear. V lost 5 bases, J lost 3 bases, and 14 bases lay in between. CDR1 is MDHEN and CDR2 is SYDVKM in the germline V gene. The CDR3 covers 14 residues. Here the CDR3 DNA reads TGTGCCAGCAGTCCTCACAAGATAAACTACGAGCAGTACTTC. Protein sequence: CASSPHKINYEQYF.

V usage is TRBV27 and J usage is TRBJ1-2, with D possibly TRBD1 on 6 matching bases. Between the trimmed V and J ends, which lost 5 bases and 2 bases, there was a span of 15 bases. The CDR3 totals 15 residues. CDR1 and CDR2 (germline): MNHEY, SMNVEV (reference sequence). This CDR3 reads CASSLGGGANYGYTF. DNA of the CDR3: TGTGCCAGCAGTCTAGGGGGGGGTGCGAACTATGGCTACACCTTC.

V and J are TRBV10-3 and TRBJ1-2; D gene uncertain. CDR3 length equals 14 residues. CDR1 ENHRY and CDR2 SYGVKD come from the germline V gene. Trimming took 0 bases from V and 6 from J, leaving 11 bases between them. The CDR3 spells CAISESNLRNGYTF. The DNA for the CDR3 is TGTGCCATCAGTGAGTCAAACCTCAGAAATGGCTACACCTTC.

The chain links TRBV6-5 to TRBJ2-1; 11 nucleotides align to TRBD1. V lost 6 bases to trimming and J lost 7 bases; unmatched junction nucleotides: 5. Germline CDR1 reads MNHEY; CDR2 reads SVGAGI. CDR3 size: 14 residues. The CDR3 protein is CASRGQGEVNEQFF. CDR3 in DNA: TGTGCCAGCAGGGGACAGGGGGAAGTGAATGAGCAGTTCTTC.

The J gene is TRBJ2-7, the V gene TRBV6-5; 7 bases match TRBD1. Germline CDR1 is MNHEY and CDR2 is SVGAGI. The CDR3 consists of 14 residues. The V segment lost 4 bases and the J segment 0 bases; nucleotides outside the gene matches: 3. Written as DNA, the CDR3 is TGTGCCAGCAGTTGGACAGGTGTCTCCTACGAGCAGTACTTC. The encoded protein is CASSWTGVSYEQYF.

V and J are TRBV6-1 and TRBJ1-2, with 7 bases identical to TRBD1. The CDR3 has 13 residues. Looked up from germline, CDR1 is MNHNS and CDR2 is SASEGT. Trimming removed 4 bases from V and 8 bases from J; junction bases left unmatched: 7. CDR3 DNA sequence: TGTGCCAGCAGTGTGGGGTCAGGGGGAGGCTACACCTTC. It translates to CASSVGSGGGYTF.

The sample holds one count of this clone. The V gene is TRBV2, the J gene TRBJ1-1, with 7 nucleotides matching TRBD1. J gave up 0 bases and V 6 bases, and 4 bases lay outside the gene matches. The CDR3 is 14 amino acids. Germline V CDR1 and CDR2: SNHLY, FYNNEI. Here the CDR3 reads CASSDREVNTEAFF. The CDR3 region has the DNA TGTGCCAGCAGCGACAGGGAGGTGAACACTGAAGCTTTCTTT.